This TCR beta chain was retrieved from a study of shared clonotypes between healthy human individuals. Measured with immunoSEQ multiplex PCR; TCRdb has only the in-frame clones, and not every one. The table includes about 1 million clones, approximately 72% detected once. Germline V lookup: CDR1 SQVTM, CDR2 ANQGSEA. This CDR3 has 12 amino acids. V was trimmed by 4 bases and J by 0 bases, leaving 7 bases between them. Notes on this clone: The sample contains more than one DNA sequence encoding this CDR3.

Input material: memory CD4+ T cells sorted from blood. Subset: CD45RA-negative fraction. The TCR comes from a man aged 18 to 30 in good health. The V call is TRBV29-1, the J call TRBJ2-7; D unresolved. In nucleotides, the CDR3 is TGCAGCGTTGTGGGGAACTCCTACGAGCAGTACTTC. Protein sequence: CSVVGNSYEQYF.